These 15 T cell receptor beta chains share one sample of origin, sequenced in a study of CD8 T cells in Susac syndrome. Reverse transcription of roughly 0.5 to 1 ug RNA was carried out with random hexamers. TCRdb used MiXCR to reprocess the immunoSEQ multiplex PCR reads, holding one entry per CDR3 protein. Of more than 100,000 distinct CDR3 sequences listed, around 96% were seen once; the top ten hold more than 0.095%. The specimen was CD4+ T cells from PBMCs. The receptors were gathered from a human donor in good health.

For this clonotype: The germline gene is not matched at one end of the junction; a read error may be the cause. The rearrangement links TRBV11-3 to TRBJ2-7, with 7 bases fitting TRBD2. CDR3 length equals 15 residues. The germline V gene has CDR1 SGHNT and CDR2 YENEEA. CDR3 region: CASTLPREGQSEQYF. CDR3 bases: TGTGCCAGCACCTTACCGAGGGAGGGCCAAAGCGAGCAGTACTTC.

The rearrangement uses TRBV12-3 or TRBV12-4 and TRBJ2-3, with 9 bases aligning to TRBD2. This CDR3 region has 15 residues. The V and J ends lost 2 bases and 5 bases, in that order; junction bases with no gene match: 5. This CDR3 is CASSLQREVLDTQYF. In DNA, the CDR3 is TGTGCCAGCAGTTTACAGCGGGAGGTTTTAGATACGCAGTATTTT.

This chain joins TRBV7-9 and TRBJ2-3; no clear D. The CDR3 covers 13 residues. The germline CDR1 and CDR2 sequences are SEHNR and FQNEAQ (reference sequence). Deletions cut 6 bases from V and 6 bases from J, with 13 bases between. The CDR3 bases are TGTGCCAGCAGTATGTGGGGTTCGGATACGCAGTATTTT. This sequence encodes CASSMWGSDTQYF.

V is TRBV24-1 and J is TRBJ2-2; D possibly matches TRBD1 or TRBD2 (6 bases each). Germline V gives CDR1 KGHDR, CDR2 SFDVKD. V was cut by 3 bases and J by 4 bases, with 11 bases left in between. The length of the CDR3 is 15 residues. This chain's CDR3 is CATSDPGDITGELFF. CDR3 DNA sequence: TGTGCCACCAGTGATCCGGGGGACATCACCGGGGAGCTGTTTTTT.

Here the CDR3 DNA reads TGTGCCAGCAGTTTAAATAGCGTCACCGGGGAGCTGTTTTTT. Residues: CASSLNSVTGELFF. V and J are TRBV12-3 or TRBV12-4 and TRBJ2-2; weak D call: TRBD2 (5 bases). CDR3 length: 14 amino acids. Trimming took 2 bases from V and 4 from J, leaving 8 bases between them.

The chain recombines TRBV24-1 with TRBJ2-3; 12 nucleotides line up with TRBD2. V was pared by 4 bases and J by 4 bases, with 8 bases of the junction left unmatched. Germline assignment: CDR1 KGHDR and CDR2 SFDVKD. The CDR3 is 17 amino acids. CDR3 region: CATSESTSGRKADTQYF. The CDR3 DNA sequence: TGTGCCACCAGTGAATCCACTAGCGGGAGGAAGGCAGATACGCAGTATTTT.

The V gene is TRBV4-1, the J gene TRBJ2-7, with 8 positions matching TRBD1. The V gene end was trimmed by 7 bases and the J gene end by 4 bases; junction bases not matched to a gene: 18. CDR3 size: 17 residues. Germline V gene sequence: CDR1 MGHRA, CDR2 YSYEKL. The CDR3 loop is CASNLGQGRDLMYEQYF. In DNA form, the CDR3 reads TGCGCCAGCAACCTAGGACAGGGTAGGGACTTAATGTACGAGCAGTACTTC.

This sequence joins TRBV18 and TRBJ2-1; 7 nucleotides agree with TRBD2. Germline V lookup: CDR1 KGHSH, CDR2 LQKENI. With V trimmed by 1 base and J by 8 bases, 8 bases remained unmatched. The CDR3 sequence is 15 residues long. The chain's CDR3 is CASSPLGREVDEQFF. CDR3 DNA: TGTGCCAGCTCACCACTAGGACGGGAGGTGGATGAGCAGTTCTTC.

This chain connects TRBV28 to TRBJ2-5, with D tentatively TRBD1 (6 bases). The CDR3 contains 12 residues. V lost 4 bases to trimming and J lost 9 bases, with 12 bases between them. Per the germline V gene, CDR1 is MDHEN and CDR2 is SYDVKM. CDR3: CASSSLKGAQYF. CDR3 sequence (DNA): TGTGCCAGCAGTTCCTTAAAGGGGGCCCAGTACTTC.

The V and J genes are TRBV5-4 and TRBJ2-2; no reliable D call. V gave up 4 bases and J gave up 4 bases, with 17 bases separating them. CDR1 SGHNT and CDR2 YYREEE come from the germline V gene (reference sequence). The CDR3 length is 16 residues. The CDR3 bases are TGTGCCAGCAGCCCTCGGCGGCAGGCCGGCACCGGGGAGCTGTTTTTT. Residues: CASSPRRQAGTGELFF.

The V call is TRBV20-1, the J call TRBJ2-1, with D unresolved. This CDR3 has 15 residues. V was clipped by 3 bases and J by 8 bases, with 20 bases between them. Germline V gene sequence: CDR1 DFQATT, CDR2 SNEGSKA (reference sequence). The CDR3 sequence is CSASDVLVVYDEQFF. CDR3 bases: TGCAGTGCTAGCGACGTCTTGGTGGTTTACGATGAGCAGTTCTTC.

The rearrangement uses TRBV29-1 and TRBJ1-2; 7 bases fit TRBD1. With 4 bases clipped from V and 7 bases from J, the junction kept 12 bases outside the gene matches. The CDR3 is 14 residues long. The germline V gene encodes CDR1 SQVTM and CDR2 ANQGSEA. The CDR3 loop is CSVAMTGRLRGYTF. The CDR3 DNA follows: TGCAGCGTTGCGATGACAGGGAGGTTACGTGGCTACACCTTC. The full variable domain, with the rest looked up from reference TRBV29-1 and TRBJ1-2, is SAVISQKPSRDICQRGTSLTIQCQVDSQVTMMFWYRQQPGQSLTLIATANQGSEATYESGFVIDKFPISRPNLTFSTLTVSNMSPEDSSIYLCSVAMTGRLRGYTFGSGTRLTVV.

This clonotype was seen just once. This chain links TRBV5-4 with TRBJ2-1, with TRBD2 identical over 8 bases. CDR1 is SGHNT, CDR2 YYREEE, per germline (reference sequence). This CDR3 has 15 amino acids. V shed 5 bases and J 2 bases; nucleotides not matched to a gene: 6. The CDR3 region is CASSLTSDPYNEQFF. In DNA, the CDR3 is TGTGCCAGCAGTTTGACTAGCGACCCCTACAATGAGCAGTTCTTC.

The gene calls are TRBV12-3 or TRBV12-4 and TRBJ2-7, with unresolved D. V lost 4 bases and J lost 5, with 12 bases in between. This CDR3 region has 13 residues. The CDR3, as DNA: TGTGCCAGCAGTTCTCTCTCGGGCAACGAGCAGTACTTC. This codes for CASSSLSGNEQYF.

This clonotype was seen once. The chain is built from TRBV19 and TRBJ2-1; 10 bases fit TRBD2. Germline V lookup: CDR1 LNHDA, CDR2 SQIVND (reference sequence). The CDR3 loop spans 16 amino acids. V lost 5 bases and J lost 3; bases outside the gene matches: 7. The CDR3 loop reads CASSARGLADYNEQFF. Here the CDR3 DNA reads TGTGCCAGTAGTGCCCGAGGACTAGCGGACTACAATGAGCAGTTCTTC.